Shown below are 23 T cell receptor beta chains from a single sample sequenced in a study of shared clonotypes between healthy human individuals. Clones were sequenced by immunoSEQ multiplex PCR, and TCRdb holds only the in-frame ones, with some missing. This table holds 2 million to 3 million clones, approximately 94% found once. Sequencing input: naive CD4+ T cells from PBMCs. The subset was: CD45RA+ positively selected. These receptors all stem from a man aged 18 to 29 in good health. Some clones in this sample may be carry-over from other donors' samples.

V gene TRBV28 combines with J gene TRBJ2-3; D call uncertain. The germline gives CDR1 MDHEN, CDR2 SYDVKM. Trimming left V 2 bases short and J 2 bases short, with 8 bases between. CDR3 length: 14 amino acids. In nucleotides, the CDR3 is TGTGCCAGCAGTTTAAGGCAGGACACAGATACGCAGTATTTT. It yields the protein CASSLRQDTDTQYF. The full variable domain, in which reference TRBV28 and TRBJ2-3 provide the parts outside the CDR3, is DVKVTQSSRYLVKRTGEKVFLECVQDMDHENMFWYRQDPGLGLRLIYFSYDVKMKEKGDIPEGYSVSREKKERFSLILESASTNQTSMYLCASSLRQDTDTQYFGPGTRLTVL.

With regard to this clone: Other nucleotide sequences in the sample specify the same CDR3. This chain joins TRBV5-4 and TRBJ2-5; a weak D match, TRBD2 (6 bases). CDR1 is SGHNT, CDR2 YYREEE, per germline (reference sequence). The germline V and J ends were trimmed by 0 bases and 3 bases, with 6 bases remaining between them. The CDR3 loop spans 13 amino acids. CDR3 sequence (DNA): TGTGCCAGCAGCTTGGGCGGGGAAGAGACCCAGTACTTC. Translating it yields CASSLGGEETQYF. Looking up the rest from reference TRBV5-4 and TRBJ2-5 gives the full variable domain: ETGVTQSPTHLIKTRGQQVTLRCSSQSGHNTVSWYQQALGQGPQFIFQYYREEENGRGNFPPRFSGLQFPNYSSELNVNALELDDSALYLCASSLGGEETQYFGPGTRLLVL.

This chain uses TRBV27 with TRBJ1-4, with a weak D call TRBD1 (6 bases). This CDR3 is 17 amino acids long. The ends were cut back, 6 bases at V and 4 bases at J, with 21 bases in the middle. Germline values: CDR1 MNHEY, CDR2 SMNVEV (reference sequence). This CDR3 reads CASSRGQGRGGNEKLFF. The CDR3 nucleotides read TGTGCCAGCAGCCGGGGACAAGGAAGAGGAGGTAATGAAAAACTGTTTTTT. Supplemented by reference TRBV27 and TRBJ1-4, the full variable domain reads EAQVTQNPRYLITVTGKKLTVTCSQNMNHEYMSWYRQDPGLGLRQIYYSMNVEVTDKGDVPEGYKVSRKEKRNFPLILESPSPNQTSLYFCASSRGQGRGGNEKLFFGSGTQLSVL.

A single count supports this clone. The identical CDR3 is also encoded by other nucleotide sequences in the sample. This rearrangement joins TRBV6-5 to TRBJ2-2, with a tentative D call TRBD1 (5 bases). This CDR3 comprises 13 residues. V dropped 2 bases and J dropped 4 bases, with 5 bases sitting between them. Germline assignment: CDR1 MNHEY and CDR2 SVGAGI. The CDR3 loop reads CASSYGATGELFF. The CDR3 nucleotides read TGTGCCAGCAGTTACGGGGCCACCGGGGAGCTGTTTTTT.

This clone has at least ten counts. The chain joins TRBV6-1 to TRBJ1-5; D remains ambiguous. The V end lost 1 base, the J end lost 1 base, and 8 bases lay between the germline ends. This CDR3 comprises 15 residues. Germline lookup yields CDR1 MNHNS and CDR2 SASEGT. The CDR3 reads CASSEDEGSNQPQHF. The DNA for the CDR3 is TGTGCCAGCAGTGAAGACGAGGGAAGCAATCAGCCCCAGCATTTT.

The chain employs TRBV2 and TRBJ2-7; no clear D. This CDR3 spans 12 amino acids. Germline CDR1 and CDR2: SNHLY and FYNNEI. The V end was cut by 7 bases, the J end by 4 bases, with 11 bases between. The CDR3 reads CASNLRDYEQYF. CDR3 DNA sequence: TGTGCCAGCAACCTAAGGGATTACGAGCAGTACTTC. Full variable domain (remainder filled in from reference TRBV2 and TRBJ2-7): EPEVTQTPSHQVTQMGQEVILRCVPISNHLYFYWYRQILGQKVEFLVSFYNNEISEKSEIFDDQFSVERPDGSNFTLKIRSTKLEDSAMYFCASNLRDYEQYFGPGTRLTVT.

Concerning this clone: Additional DNA sequences in this sample encode the identical CDR3. The CDR3 region has the DNA TGTGCCAGCAGACGATACACTGAAGCTTTCTTT. It codes for CASRRYTEAFF. The chain joins TRBV28 to TRBJ1-1; unclear D gene. The CDR3 is made up of 11 amino acids. Germline V lookup: CDR1 MDHEN, CDR2 SYDVKM. V dropped 6 bases and J dropped 3 bases, with 5 bases sitting between them.

The V call is TRBV27, the J call TRBJ2-2, with a tentative D call TRBD1 (6 bases). The V and J ends lost 3 bases and 0 bases respectively, with 11 bases between them. Per germline, CDR1 MNHEY and CDR2 SMNVEV (reference sequence). The CDR3 is 16 amino acids. CDR3 in amino acids: CASSFLRGTNTGELFF. In DNA form, the CDR3 reads TGTGCCAGCAGTTTTTTAAGGGGGACGAACACCGGGGAGCTGTTTTTT.

The chain employs TRBV5-1 and TRBJ2-4, with TRBD2 as a possible D gene (5 bases). The CDR3 is 13 residues long. Germline CDR1 SGHRS, CDR2 YFSETQ. The V end was cut by 4 bases, the J end by 2 bases, with 7 bases between. The DNA for the CDR3 is TGCGCCAGCAGCACGGGGTCCAAAAACATTCAGTACTTC. Protein: CASSTGSKNIQYF.

The chain combines TRBV6-1 with TRBJ1-1; D remains unclear. V was clipped by 5 bases and J by 11 bases, with 12 bases between them. CDR1 MNHNS and CDR2 SASEGT come from the germline V gene. This CDR3 has 11 residues. The CDR3 sequence is CASSYGNQAFF. Here the CDR3 DNA reads TGTGCCAGCAGTTACGGGAATCAGGCTTTCTTT.

The V gene is TRBV6-6, the J gene TRBJ2-3, with D possibly matching TRBD2 (5 bases). The CDR3 length is 11 residues. CDR1 is MNHNY and CDR2 is SVGAGI in the germline V gene (reference sequence). V was pared by 8 bases and J by 5 bases, with 8 bases between. The CDR3 is CASRLRDTQYF. The CDR3 DNA reads as TGTGCCAGCCGACTAAGAGATACGCAGTATTTT.

The chain combines TRBV30 with TRBJ2-7, with TRBD2 identical over 8 bases. CDR3 size: 17 residues. After removal of 1 base from V and 5 bases from J, the junction contained 16 bases not matched to a gene. Germline V gene data show CDR1 as GTSNPN and CDR2 as SVGIG (reference sequence). CDR3 in DNA: TGTGCCTGGAGTGCTAAAGGACCGGGAGGGCCCAGGGACGAGCAGTACTTC. Translating gives CAWSAKGPGGPRDEQYF.

This chain connects TRBV11-2 to TRBJ2-7, with D tentatively TRBD2 (5 bases). CDR1 and CDR2 (germline): SGHAT, FQNNGV. CDR3 length: 15 residues. V lost 1 base, J lost 3 bases, and 13 bases lay in between. CDR3 region: CASSLALAGGYEQYF. In DNA form, the CDR3 reads TGTGCCAGCAGCTTAGCCCTAGCAGGCGGCTACGAGCAGTACTTC.

In its sample, this clone was seen once. This rearrangement joins TRBV21-1 to TRBJ2-1. TRBV21-1 is flagged as a pseudogene. There are 15 residues in the CDR3. The chain's CDR3 is CASSKVGTSFDEQFF. For the CDR3, the DNA is TGTGCCAGCAGCAAAGTGGGGACGTCTTTCGATGAGCAGTTCTTC.

As to this clone: The sample contains more than one DNA sequence encoding this CDR3. This sequence joins TRBV5-1 and TRBJ2-3; D gene uncertain. Trimming stripped 0 bases from V and 4 bases from J, with 9 bases between. From germline, CDR1 is SGHRS and CDR2 YFSETQ. CDR3 length equals 14 residues. DNA of the CDR3: TGCGCCAGCAGCTTGGCCGGAGTCGCAGATACGCAGTATTTT. It is translated as CASSLAGVADTQYF. The full variable domain, completed using reference TRBV5-1 and TRBJ2-3, is KAGVTQTPRYLIKTRGQQVTLSCSPISGHRSVSWYQQTPGQGLQFLFEYFSETQRNKGNFPGRFSGRQFSNSRSEMNVSTLELGDSALYLCASSLAGVADTQYFGPGTRLTVL.

The chain is built from TRBV7-8 and TRBJ2-7; D perhaps matches TRBD1 (6 bases). Germline assignment: CDR1 SGHVS and CDR2 FQNEAQ. V lost 2 bases, J lost 0 bases, and 17 bases lay in between. CDR3 length equals 17 residues. This CDR3 is CASSLRVRGMGSYEQYF. Here the CDR3 DNA reads TGTGCCAGCAGCTTAAGGGTCAGGGGAATGGGCTCCTACGAGCAGTACTTC.

This chain connects TRBV5-1 to TRBJ1-5, with a tentative D call TRBD1 (6 bases). Germline CDR1 and CDR2: SGHRS and YFSETQ. V gave up 4 bases and J gave up 4 bases, with 15 bases separating them. The CDR3 is made up of 15 amino acids. The CDR3 DNA follows: TGCGCCAGCAGCCTGGGGGACACCCCTAATCAGCCCCAGCATTTT. Amino acids: CASSLGDTPNQPQHF.

CDR3 bases: TGTGCCTGGGGCAACGGACTAGCGGGCCTCGGAAGAGAGCAGTACTTC. Its protein is CAWGNGLAGLGREQYF. This sequence joins TRBV30 and TRBJ2-7; 11 bases line up with TRBD2. V was clipped by 5 bases and J by 7 bases; unmatched bases: 16. CDR3 length: 16 residues. Germline V gives CDR1 GTSNPN, CDR2 SVGIG (reference sequence).

The chain employs TRBV5-4 and TRBJ1-5; D gene unclear. The germline V and J ends were trimmed by 0 bases and 5 bases, with 6 bases remaining between them. Germline V gene data show CDR1 as SGHNT and CDR2 as YYREEE (reference sequence). There are 13 residues in the CDR3. The CDR3 sequence: CASSLAGDQPQHF. CDR3 bases: TGTGCCAGCAGCTTGGCGGGTGATCAGCCCCAGCATTTT.

Turning to this clone: Other DNA sequences in the sample encode the same CDR3. V usage is TRBV6-5 and J usage is TRBJ1-6; TRBD1 matches at 9 bases. J was trimmed by 9 bases and V by 5 bases; bases with no gene match: 8. Germline assignment: CDR1 MNHEY and CDR2 SVGAGI. The CDR3 is 15 amino acids. CDR3 coding DNA: TGTGCCAGCAGTCAGACCGGGACAGGGAGTTCACCCCTCCACTTT. It specifies CASSQTGTGSSPLHF.

This chain connects TRBV28 to TRBJ1-5; perhaps TRBD1 as D (6 bases). The germline V gene has CDR1 MDHEN and CDR2 SYDVKM. This CDR3 spans 15 amino acids. V lost 6 bases, J lost 2 bases, and 14 bases lay in between. The CDR3 bases are TGTGCCAGCAGCAGGGGACCGTCTGGCAATCAGCCCCAGCATTTT. Its translation is CASSRGPSGNQPQHF.

This rearrangement joins TRBV7-2 to TRBJ2-3; 9 positions match TRBD2. Per germline, CDR1 SGHTA and CDR2 FQGNSA. The CDR3 is made up of 14 amino acids. V dropped 6 bases and J dropped 1; count of bases not matched to a gene: 2. CDR3 bases: TGTGCCAGCAGGCTAGCGGGACGCACAGATACGCAGTATTTT. Encoded protein: CASRLAGRTDTQYF.

V gene TRBV28 combines with J gene TRBJ1-5; D unclear. In germline, CDR1 is MDHEN, CDR2 SYDVKM. With 6 bases removed from V and 4 bases from J, the gap between germline ends came to 4 bases. The CDR3 covers 11 residues. The CDR3 DNA reads TGTGCCAGCAGAAAGAATCAGCCCCAGCATTTT. Translation gives CASRKNQPQHF.